Shown below are 21 T cell receptor beta chains from a single sample sequenced in a study of shared clonotypes between healthy human individuals. Produced via immunoSEQ multiplex PCR; TCRdb's table is partial and in-frame only. The profile shows approximately 110,000 clones, just over 65% of them singletons. The sequencing input was memory CD8+ T cells sorted from blood. As for subset: CD45RO+ cells pooled with CCR7-negative TemRA cells. These receptors were taken from a woman aged 25 to 39 in good health.

This chain uses TRBV6-4 with TRBJ2-2; D gene ambiguous. V was shortened by 3 bases and J by 6 bases, with 17 bases between the two germline ends. CDR1 is MRHNA, CDR2 SNTAGT, per germline. The CDR3 length is 16 residues. CDR3 DNA sequence: TGTGCCAGCAGTGAAAGTGACGCCGAAGGATCCGGGGAGCTGTTTTTT. Translating it yields CASSESDAEGSGELFF.

This clone was detected a few times. The gene calls are TRBV29-1 and TRBJ2-7; possible D gene TRBD1, 6 bases. The germline V gene has CDR1 SQVTM and CDR2 ANQGSEA. CDR3 length: 12 residues. V gave up 2 bases and J gave up 4 bases, with 9 bases separating them. The CDR3 region has the DNA TGCAGCGTTGAAACAGGGTCGTACGAGCAGTACTTC. Protein: CSVETGSYEQYF.

This clone was seen more than once but under ten times. The chain joins TRBV28 to TRBJ1-2, with D uncertain. Germline CDR1 and CDR2: MDHEN and SYDVKM. The CDR3 spans 13 residues. The V gene lost 7 bases and the J gene lost 4 bases, with 13 bases spanning the gap. The CDR3: CASTLANSYGYTF. The CDR3 nucleotides read TGTGCCAGCACCCTAGCAAACTCCTATGGCTACACCTTC.

This clone has more than one count but fewer than ten. J is TRBJ2-1 and V is TRBV19; no reliable D call. Trimming pared 4 bases from V and 8 bases from J, leaving 9 bases between. The CDR3 spans 12 residues. Germline values: CDR1 LNHDA, CDR2 SQIVND (reference sequence). The DNA for the CDR3 is TGTGCCAGTAGTAGTCACAGCGATGAGCAGTTCTTC. This codes for CASSSHSDEQFF.

J is TRBJ2-7 and V is TRBV4-2; 7 bases line up with TRBD1. The trim removed 0 bases at V and 5 bases at J, leaving 10 bases unmatched. This CDR3 has 16 amino acids. Germline assignment: CDR1 LGHNA and CDR2 YNFKEQ. The CDR3 protein is CASSQDRLGGTDEQYF. The CDR3 coding sequence is TGTGCCAGCAGCCAAGATAGATTAGGTGGGACAGACGAGCAGTACTTC.

The table lists this clone with a count of one. This chain connects TRBV6-1 to TRBJ2-3; TRBD2 might be the D (5 bases). V lost 3 bases and J lost 4, with 14 bases in between. The CDR3 length is 15 residues. Germline loops: CDR1 MNHNS, CDR2 SASEGT. The CDR3 region is CASSEMWEWADTQYF. The DNA for the CDR3 is TGTGCCAGCAGTGAGATGTGGGAGTGGGCAGATACGCAGTATTTT.

CDR3 protein: CAWEADQQETQYF. Written as DNA, the CDR3 is TGTGCCTGGGAAGCGGACCAGCAAGAGACCCAGTACTTC. This chain connects TRBV30 to TRBJ2-5; perhaps TRBD2 as D (5 bases). The length of the CDR3 is 13 residues. Looked up from germline, CDR1 is GTSNPN and CDR2 is SVGIG (reference sequence). V dropped 5 bases and J dropped 2 bases, with 12 bases sitting between them.

V is TRBV2 and J is TRBJ2-7; TRBD2 aligns across 8 bases. The trim removed 6 bases at V and 0 bases at J, leaving 4 bases unmatched. CDR3 length: 14 amino acids. The germline V gene encodes CDR1 SNHLY and CDR2 FYNNEI. The CDR3 DNA sequence: TGTGCCAGCAGACGGGGGGGTCTCTCCTACGAGCAGTACTTC. It is translated as CASRRGGLSYEQYF.

This sequence joins TRBV5-1 and TRBJ2-7; D might be TRBD2 (7 bases). V shed 4 bases and J shed 3 bases, with 14 bases lying between them. CDR1 and CDR2 (germline): SGHRS, YFSETQ. This CDR3 region has 14 residues. The chain's CDR3 is CASSPEGGGYEQYF. The CDR3 DNA reads TGCGCCAGCAGCCCGGAGGGGGGGGGCTACGAGCAGTACTTC.

At least ten counts were recorded for this clone. The chain couples TRBV9 to TRBJ2-5; D may be TRBD1 (6 bases). Germline-derived CDR1 and CDR2 are SGDLS and YYNGEE. V was pared by 4 bases and J by 5 bases, with 15 bases between. There are 14 residues in the CDR3. CDR3: CASSPSGVTETQYF. The CDR3, as DNA: TGTGCCAGCAGCCCCTCAGGGGTCACGGAGACCCAGTACTTC. Based on the CDR3 plus reference TRBV9 and TRBJ2-5, the full variable domain is DSGVTQTPKHLITATGQRVTLRCSPRSGDLSVYWYQQSLDQGLQFLIQYYNGEERAKGNILERFSAQQFPDLHSELNLSSLELGDSALYFCASSPSGVTETQYFGPGTRLLVL.

V and J are TRBV7-2 and TRBJ2-7; TRBD1 agrees at 9 bases. Losses at the gene ends were 5 bases for V and 5 bases for J; bases not matched to a gene: 10. Germline CDR1 SGHTA, CDR2 FQGNSA. The CDR3 runs to 15 residues. In DNA, the CDR3 is TGTGCCAGCAGCCCACGACAGGGGGAGGCAAACGAGCAGTACTTC. This translates into CASSPRQGEANEQYF.

The rearrangement links TRBV2 to TRBJ2-5; D is possibly TRBD1 or TRBD2 (5 bases each). The tail of the sequence fits TRBJ2-7 better, so the J call may be wrong. The germline V gene encodes CDR1 SNHLY and CDR2 FYNNEI. The CDR3 sequence is 13 residues long. Here the CDR3 DNA reads TGTGCCAGCAGTGTAGAGGGGCCCTACGAGCAGTACTTC. The encoded protein is CASSVEGPYEQYF.

The CDR3 here is CASSLTGTGITYEQYF. In DNA form, the CDR3 reads TGCGCCAGCAGCCTGACAGGGACAGGGATTACCTACGAGCAGTACTTC. This chain connects TRBV4-1 to TRBJ2-5, with 9 bases aligning to TRBD1. The DNA end lines up better with TRBJ2-7; the J call may be wrong. Germline lookup yields CDR1 MGHRA and CDR2 YSYEKL. This CDR3 has 16 residues.

V is TRBV20-1 and J is TRBJ1-2; D ambiguous. The germline CDR1 and CDR2 sequences are DFQATT and SNEGSKA (reference sequence). Trimming shortened V by 3 bases and J by 2 bases, and 4 bases separated the two germline ends. This CDR3 has 11 residues. CDR3 DNA: TGCAGTGCTAGCGAGAACTATGGCTACACCTTC. Translated: CSASENYGYTF.

The chain employs TRBV28 and TRBJ2-7; D gene uncertain. The germline gives CDR1 MDHEN, CDR2 SYDVKM. The ends were cut back, 2 bases at V and 9 bases at J, with 20 bases in the middle. The CDR3 runs 15 residues. CDR3 in DNA: TGTGCCAGCAGTTTACCCCCAGGAGCAGATACGAGGCAGTACTTC. It translates to CASSLPPGADTRQYF.

CDR3 bases: TGTGCCAGCAGCTTAGATGCGACCGCCTCCTACGAGCAGTACTTC. Translating it yields CASSLDATASYEQYF. The V and J genes are TRBV11-2 and TRBJ2-7, with D unresolved. V was pared by 0 bases and J by 0 bases, with 9 bases between. Germline assignment: CDR1 SGHAT and CDR2 FQNNGV. The length of the CDR3 is 15 residues.

The chain carries TRBV28 and TRBJ2-2, with TRBD2 matching over 8 bases. The CDR3 is made up of 16 amino acids. CDR1 and CDR2 from the germline V gene are MDHEN and SYDVKM. V trimming: 5 bases; J trimming: 1 base; junction bases outside the gene matches: 6. CDR3 region: CASSPSTSGNTGELFF. The DNA of the CDR3 is TGTGCCAGCAGTCCAAGTACTAGCGGGAACACCGGGGAGCTGTTTTTT.

In this sample, this clone is medium-sized (0.01 to 0.1%). The sample carries other DNA sequences with the same CDR3. This chain links TRBV29-1 with TRBJ1-5, with 9 bases identical to TRBD1. The CDR3 is 13 residues long. J gave up 10 bases and V 4 bases, and 8 bases lay outside the gene matches. Germline V lookup: CDR1 SQVTM, CDR2 ANQGSEA. CDR3: CSVGTGEDGPQHF. CDR3 sequence (DNA): TGCAGCGTTGGGACAGGGGAAGATGGACCCCAGCATTTT.

The gene calls are TRBV2 and TRBJ2-7; possibly TRBD1 for D (6 bases). Per germline, CDR1 SNHLY and CDR2 FYNNEI. V was clipped by 8 bases and J by 3 bases, with 23 bases between them. The CDR3 runs to 16 residues. The CDR3, as DNA: TGTGCCAGCCGAGCGGATGACAGGTTCCCTCTCTACGAGCAGTACTTC. This codes for CASRADDRFPLYEQYF. Looking up the rest from reference TRBV2 and TRBJ2-7 gives the full variable domain: EPEVTQTPSHQVTQMGQEVILRCVPISNHLYFYWYRQILGQKVEFLVSFYNNEISEKSEIFDDQFSVERPDGSNFTLKIRSTKLEDSAMYFCASRADDRFPLYEQYFGPGTRLTVT.

The chain employs TRBV6-4 and TRBJ2-2; TRBD2 matches 12 bases. The germline V gene has CDR1 MRHNA and CDR2 SNTAGT. The CDR3 runs to 17 residues. The ends lost 3 bases at V and 3 bases at J; junction bases unmatched: 5. The CDR3 nucleotides read TGTGCCAGCAGTGAGACTAGCGGGAGTGCGGACACCGGGGAGCTGTTTTTT. Translating it yields CASSETSGSADTGELFF.

The sample holds a few counts of this clone. The V call is TRBV19, the J call TRBJ2-2; a weak D match, TRBD1 (6 bases). Germline V gene data show CDR1 as LNHDA and CDR2 as SQIVND (reference sequence). V lost 9 bases, J lost 3 bases, and 17 bases lay in between. This CDR3 spans 15 amino acids. This chain's CDR3 is CASRNTDRDTGELFF. CDR3 nucleotide sequence: TGTGCCAGCCGTAATACGGACAGAGACACCGGGGAGCTGTTTTTT.